The 12 T cell receptor beta chains reported below all come from one sample, sequenced in a study of STAT3 mutations in large granular lymphocyte leukemia. These receptors have no known antigen. Only in-frame clones appear in the TCRdb table, and some are missing; sequencing was by immunoSEQ multiplex PCR. The sample comprises some 2,500 clones, around 87% of which are singletons, and 80% to 95% rests with the top ten. The study's findings and limits: Every T-cell large granular lymphocyte leukemia patient had at least one immunodominant TCR beta clonotype.

The sample taken for sequencing was peripheral blood mononuclear cells. All receptors derive from a woman in her seventies with T-cell large granular lymphocyte leukemia. Some clones in this sample may be carry-over from other donors' samples.

The rearrangement joins TRBV6-5 to TRBJ1-2; TRBD1 matches at 8 bases. Germline loops: CDR1 MNHEY, CDR2 SVGAGI. Trimming took 6 bases from V and 7 from J; bases not matched to a gene: 10. The CDR3 is 14 residues long. In DNA, the CDR3 is TGTGCCAGCAGCCTACAGGGGGGAACTAGTGGCTACACCTTC. It is translated as CASSLQGGTSGYTF.

The chain joins TRBV9 to TRBJ1-5; maybe TRBD1 (6 bases). The V and J ends lost 2 bases and 0 bases respectively, with 18 bases between them. CDR1 and CDR2 from the germline V gene are SGDLS and YYNGEE. There are 18 residues in the CDR3. CDR3 DNA sequence: TGTGCCAGCAGCGTCTCCAGGGGTAACTACCTTAGCAATCAGCCCCAGCATTTT. Translating it yields CASSVSRGNYLSNQPQHF.

V is TRBV6-1 and J is TRBJ1-1, with 7 nucleotides matching TRBD1. Trimming removed 6 bases from V and 4 bases from J; junction bases left unmatched: 5. Per the germline V gene, CDR1 is MNHNS and CDR2 is SASEGT. This CDR3 is 13 amino acids long. As DNA, the CDR3 is TGTGCCAGCAGCGGGAGGGGGCTCACTGAAGCTTTCTTT. It yields the protein CASSGRGLTEAFF.

The V call is TRBV5-4, the J call TRBJ1-2; D might be TRBD1 (6 bases). The CDR3 extends over 13 amino acids. Trimming stripped 1 base from V and 6 bases from J, with 10 bases between. CDR1 is SGHNT, CDR2 YYREEE, per germline (reference sequence). CDR3 region: CASSLPGANGYTF. CDR3 DNA sequence: TGTGCCAGCAGCTTGCCAGGGGCGAATGGCTACACCTTC.

V gene TRBV29-1 combines with J gene TRBJ2-3, with TRBD1 identical over 8 bases. The CDR3 consists of 14 residues. Germline trimming cut 6 bases from V and 2 bases from J; bases unmatched to any gene: 7. The germline V gene encodes CDR1 SQVTM and CDR2 ANQGSEA. The CDR3 protein is CSVRGTGVTDTQYF. The DNA of the CDR3 is TGCAGCGTGCGCGGGACAGGCGTCACAGATACGCAGTATTTT.

The V gene is TRBV5-1, the J gene TRBJ2-5; 11 nucleotides line up with TRBD2. In germline, CDR1 is SGHRS, CDR2 YFSETQ. V dropped 3 bases and J dropped 5; count of bases not matched to a gene: 9. CDR3 size: 16 residues. The CDR3 DNA is TGCGCCAGCAGCTCGACATTACTAGCGGGGGTGGAGACCCAGTACTTC. Protein: CASSSTLLAGVETQYF.

The V and J genes are TRBV5-1 and TRBJ2-7; unclear D gene. Trimming removed 1 base at V and 5 bases at J, with 13 bases between. The CDR3 has 14 amino acids. CDR1 and CDR2 (germline): SGHRS, YFSETQ. The CDR3 protein is CASSLFESVDEQYF. The CDR3 nucleotides are TGCGCCAGCAGCTTGTTCGAGTCGGTCGACGAGCAGTACTTC.

The V call is TRBV10-3, the J call TRBJ2-7; tentative D call: TRBD1 (6 bases). This CDR3 region has 12 residues. Deletions cut 6 bases from V and 4 bases from J, with 10 bases between. The germline CDR1 and CDR2 sequences are ENHRY and SYGVKD. The CDR3 region has the DNA TGTGCCATCAGGGAACAGGGTTACGAGCAGTACTTC. It encodes CAIREQGYEQYF.

The V gene is TRBV6-6, the J gene TRBJ1-6; the D is unclear. The CDR3 has 13 amino acids. Trimming left V 6 bases short and J 1 base short, with 4 bases between. Germline-derived CDR1 and CDR2 are MNHNY and SVGAGI (reference sequence). The CDR3 here is CASRGSYNSPLHF. CDR3 coding DNA: TGTGCCAGCAGGGGTTCCTATAATTCACCCCTCCACTTT.

This chain uses TRBV29-1 with TRBJ1-1, with D perhaps matching TRBD1 (5 bases). Germline values: CDR1 SQVTM, CDR2 ANQGSEA. The CDR3 totals 13 residues. V dropped 7 bases and J dropped 0 bases, with 12 bases sitting between them. CDR3 sequence (DNA): TGCAGCGCATATAAGGACATGAACACTGAAGCTTTCTTT. Amino acids: CSAYKDMNTEAFF.

This clone was observed once. The chain employs TRBV18 and TRBJ2-1, with 9 nucleotides matching TRBD2. V lost 4 bases and J lost 9; bases outside the gene matches: 13. The CDR3 is 16 residues long. Germline V CDR1 and CDR2: KGHSH, LQKENI. The CDR3 sequence: CASSHPSSGGRGEQFF. The CDR3 DNA sequence: TGTGCCAGCTCACATCCTTCCAGCGGGGGGCGGGGTGAGCAGTTCTTC.

The chain has TRBV7-9 and TRBJ2-7; D uncertain. The V gene's germline CDR1 is SEHNR and CDR2 FQNEAQ (reference sequence). The CDR3 has 13 amino acids. With 1 base removed from V and 0 bases from J, the gap between germline ends came to 4 bases. CDR3 sequence reads: CASSLDSSYEQYF. For the CDR3, the DNA is TGTGCCAGCAGCTTAGACAGCTCCTACGAGCAGTACTTC.